A selection of T cell receptor beta chains follows, all from one sample in a study of cytotoxic CD8 clonotypes in ibrutinib-treated CLL. Sequencing was performed with immunoSEQ multiplex PCR; in TCRdb, only in-frame clones are kept and a portion is missing. This sample has 28,000 or so clones, with around three fifths found just once. The specimen was PBMCs, collected before ibrutinib treatment. The receptors shown here come from a human donor with chronic lymphocytic leukemia. The CDR3 runs from the conserved cysteine through the conserved F or W. Each record gives: V gene, J gene, D gene, clone size, CDR3 DNA, CDR3 protein. D genes are given only for firm matches. Size is stated for part of the rows, as once, few or many counts, or as a class when the clone is expanded.

>TRBV27|TRBJ2-3|-|-
TGTGCCAGCAGTTTACCCCGACTAAGCACAGATACGCAGTATTTT
CASSLPRLSTDTQYF
>TRBV19|TRBJ1-3|-|-
TGTGCCAGTAGTACCGACAGCTATTCTGGAAACACCATATATTTT
CASSTDSYSGNTIYF
>TRBV13|TRBJ2-5|TRBD1|-
TGTGCCAGCAGCCACAAAGAACCTCGACAGGGGTCGCCGCACCTCCAGGAGACCCAGTACTTC
CASSHKEPRQGSPHLQETQYF
>TRBV7-3|TRBJ1-2|-|-
TGTGCCAGCAGCTTAATCGGCGGTTCCTATGGCTACACCTTC
CASSLIGGSYGYTF
>TRBV23-1|TRBJ2-1|-|-
TGCGCCAGCAGGGTCGTAGTGGGTGCCCCTGAGCAGTTCTTC
CASRVVVGAPEQFF
>TRBV5-6|TRBJ2-1|-|-
TGTGCCAGCAGCTTGTATCTCGCGGCGAACAATGAGCAGTTCTTC
CASSLYLAANNEQFF
>TRBV5-1|TRBJ2-1|-|-
TGCGCCAGCAGCTCGCCAGGGGTCCCCTCCTACAATGAGCAGTTCTTC
CASSSPGVPSYNEQFF
>TRBV30|TRBJ1-5|TRBD1|-
TGTGCCTGGAGCCAGACAGGGTCGAATCAGCCCCAGCATTTT
CAWSQTGSNQPQHF
>TRBV9|TRBJ2-3|TRBD2|few
TGTGCCAGCGGTACCGGACTAGGATCAGATACGCAGTATTTT
CASGTGLGSDTQYF
>TRBV27|TRBJ2-7|TRBD1|few
TGTGCCAGCAGCATCGACAGGGTACAGTACTTC
CASSIDRVQYF
>TRBV6-5|TRBJ2-7|-|few
TGTGCCAGCAGTTACTCGAGGGTAGGAGCCTACGAGCAGTACTTC
CASSYSRVGAYEQYF
>TRBV4-1|TRBJ1-4|TRBD1|-
TGCGCCAGCAGCCAACTCGGACAGGGAGGTAATGAAAAACTGTTTTTT
CASSQLGQGGNEKLFF
>TRBV28|TRBJ2-1|-|-
TGTGCCAGCTCCGGGACTGCCCCTAGGAATGAGCAGTTCTTC
CASSGTAPRNEQFF
>TRBV6-1|TRBJ1-2|-|-
TGTGCCAGCAGTGATCGCCGGGGATATGGCTACACCTTC
CASSDRRGYGYTF
>TRBV4-1|TRBJ1-2|-|few
TGCGCCAGCAGCCAAGAAGGCTCAGCGTACTATGGCTACACCTTC
CASSQEGSAYYGYTF
>TRBV6-1|TRBJ1-4|-|-
TGTGCCAGCAGTGTCACCCCAGGGAAGACGACGGAAAAACTGTTTTTT
CASSVTPGKTTEKLFF
>TRBV10-3|TRBJ2-5|TRBD1|-
TGTGCCATCAGCGGCACCATGGACAGGCCTAAAGGGGAGACCCAGTACTTC
CAISGTMDRPKGETQYF
>TRBV2|TRBJ2-7|-|few
TGTGCCAGCAACACAAAGGGGCAGGGAGGCTACTTC
CASNTKGQGGYF
>TRBV7-6|TRBJ2-5|TRBD2|-
TGTGCCAGCAGCTCCCCGGACAGGCGGGGGGGAACCCAGTACTTC
CASSSPDRRGGTQYF
>TRBV28|TRBJ2-7|TRBD2|-
TGTGCCAGCAGTTCGCCAGGACTAGCGGTATCCTACGAGCAGTACTTC
CASSSPGLAVSYEQYF
>TRBV7-9|TRBJ2-3|-|-
TGTGCCGGCTTGGACCGAGACACAGATACGCAGTATTTT
CAGLDRDTDTQYF
>TRBV7-8|TRBJ2-2|-|few
TGTGCCAGCAGCCACAGACCGACCTGGGGCGGGGAGCTGTTTTTT
CASSHRPTWGGELFF
>TRBV18|TRBJ2-1|TRBD2|-
TGTGCCAGCTCACCCATACCACGGGGGGGGATTAATGAGCAGTTCTTC
CASSPIPRGGINEQFF
>TRBV5-8|TRBJ1-1|-|-
TGTGCCAGCAGGACCGGGACATCATGGGGTCCGAACACTGAAGCTTTCTTT
CASRTGTSWGPNTEAFF
>TRBV2|TRBJ2-7|TRBD2|-
TGTGCCAGCAGTGACGGCGGGGGCTCCTACGAGCAGTACTTC
CASSDGGGSYEQYF
>TRBV5-1|TRBJ2-1|-|-
TGCGCCAGCAGCTTGAGGTCCTCGAGGAACTACAATGAGCAGTTCTTC
CASSLRSSRNYNEQFF
>TRBV19|TRBJ1-2|-|once
TGTGCCAGTATTGGGTGGGGGCAGAACTATGGCTACACCTTC
CASIGWGQNYGYTF
>TRBV27|TRBJ1-1|TRBD1|-
TGTGCCAGCAGTAGGACAGGGACGCTCTTCGGTGAAGCTTTCTTT
CASSRTGTLFGEAFF
>TRBV11-3|TRBJ2-1|-|-
TGTGCCAGCAGCTTACCCCTCGACAATGAGCAGTTCTTC
CASSLPLDNEQFF
>TRBV27|TRBJ2-7|TRBD1|few
TGTGCCAGCAGTTCTACCAGGACAGGGTACCCTTCCTACGAGCAGTACTTC
CASSSTRTGYPSYEQYF
>TRBV5-5|TRBJ1-2|-|few
TGTGCCAGCAGCTTTCAGCGTGCGAATGGCTACACCTTC
CASSFQRANGYTF
>TRBV9|TRBJ1-3|-|-
TGTGCCAGCAGCGTCCAAGGGGGAGGGATTTCTGGAAACACCATATATTTT
CASSVQGGGISGNTIYF
>TRBV21-1|TRBJ2-1|-|few
TGTGCCAGCAGCAAACCCTGTAGCCACCTGGATGACGAGCAGTTCTTC
CASSKPCSHLDDEQFF
>TRBV6-5|TRBJ1-1|TRBD1|few
TGTGCCAGCAGCAGGGACAGGAGGAGTACTGAAGCTTTCTTT
CASSRDRRSTEAFF
>TRBV13|TRBJ2-7|-|-
TGTGCCAGCAGCATGGGACCGGCCCAGGCCTCCTACGAGCAGTACTTC
CASSMGPAQASYEQYF
>TRBV28|TRBJ2-1|TRBD1|-
TGTGCCAGCGTGAACAACAGGGGTGGGGAGCAGTTCTTC
CASVNNRGGEQFF
>TRBV18|TRBJ2-7|-|once
TGTGCCAGCTCACCCGGCCCCTCCGGAGACGAGCAGTACTTC
CASSPGPSGDEQYF
>TRBV7-3|TRBJ2-1|-|-
TGTGCCAGCAGCTTAAATGACGGCTCCTACAATGAGCAGTTCTTC
CASSLNDGSYNEQFF
>TRBV30|TRBJ1-2|-|-
TGTGCCTGGAGGGGCGTGAATACCTATGGCTACACCTTC
CAWRGVNTYGYTF
>TRBV27|TRBJ1-3|-|-
TGTGCCAGCAGTTCCATACAGGGTTTTGGAAACACCATATATTTT
CASSSIQGFGNTIYF
>TRBV27|TRBJ1-5|TRBD1|-
TGTGCCAGCAGCCTCGGGACAGGGGGTCGGCAGCCCCAGCATTTT
CASSLGTGGRQPQHF
>TRBV6-5|TRBJ2-2|TRBD1|few
TGTGCCAGCAGTTACGGGACAGGGAACACCGGGGAGCTGTTTTTT
CASSYGTGNTGELFF
>TRBV5-6|TRBJ2-7|-|-
TGTGCCAGCAGCTTAAGCTCCTACGAGCAGTACTTC
CASSLSSYEQYF